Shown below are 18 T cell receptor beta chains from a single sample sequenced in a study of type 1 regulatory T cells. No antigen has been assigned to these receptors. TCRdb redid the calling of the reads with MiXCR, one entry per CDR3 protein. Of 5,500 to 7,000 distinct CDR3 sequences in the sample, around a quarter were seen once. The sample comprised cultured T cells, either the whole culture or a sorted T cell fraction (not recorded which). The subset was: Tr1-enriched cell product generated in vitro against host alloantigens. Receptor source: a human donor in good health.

This chain's CDR3 is CSAPTVGNTIYF. As DNA, the CDR3 is TGCAGTGCCCCCACTGTTGGAAACACCATATATTTT. V is TRBV20-1 and J is TRBJ1-3; no reliable D call. The CDR3 extends over 12 amino acids. Germline V CDR1 and CDR2: DFQATT, SNEGSKA (reference sequence). With 6 bases removed from V and 3 bases from J, the gap between germline ends came to 9 bases.

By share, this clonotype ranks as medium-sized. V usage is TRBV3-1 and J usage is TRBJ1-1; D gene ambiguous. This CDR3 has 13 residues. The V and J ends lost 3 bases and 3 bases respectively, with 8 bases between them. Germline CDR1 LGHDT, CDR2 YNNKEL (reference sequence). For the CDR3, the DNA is TGTGCCAGCAGCCACATAGCGGACACTGAAGCTTTCTTT. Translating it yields CASSHIADTEAFF. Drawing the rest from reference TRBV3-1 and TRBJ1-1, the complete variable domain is DTAVSQTPKYLVTQMGNDKSIKCEQNLGHDTMYWYKQDSKKFLKIMFSYNNKELIINETVPNRFSPKSPDKAHLNLHINSLELGDSAVYFCASSHIADTEAFFGQGTRLTVV.

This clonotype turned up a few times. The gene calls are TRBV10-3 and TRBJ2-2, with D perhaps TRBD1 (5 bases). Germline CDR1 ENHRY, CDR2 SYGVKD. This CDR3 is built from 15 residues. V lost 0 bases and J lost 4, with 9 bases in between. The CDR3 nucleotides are TGTGCCATCAGTGAGTCGAGACAGATCACCGGGGAGCTGTTTTTT. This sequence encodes CAISESRQITGELFF.

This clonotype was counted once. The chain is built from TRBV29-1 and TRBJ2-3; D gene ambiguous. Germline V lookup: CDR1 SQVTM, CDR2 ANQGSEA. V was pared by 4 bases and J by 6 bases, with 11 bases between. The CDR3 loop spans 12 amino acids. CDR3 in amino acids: CSVVSASDTQYF. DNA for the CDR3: TGCAGCGTTGTGAGTGCGAGCGATACGCAGTATTTT.

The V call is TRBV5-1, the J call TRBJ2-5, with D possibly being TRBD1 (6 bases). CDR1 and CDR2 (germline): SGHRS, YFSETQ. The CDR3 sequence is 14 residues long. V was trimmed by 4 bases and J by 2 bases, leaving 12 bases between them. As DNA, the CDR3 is TGCGCCAGCAGCCCAGGACAGCTTCAAGAGACCCAGTACTTC. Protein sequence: CASSPGQLQETQYF.

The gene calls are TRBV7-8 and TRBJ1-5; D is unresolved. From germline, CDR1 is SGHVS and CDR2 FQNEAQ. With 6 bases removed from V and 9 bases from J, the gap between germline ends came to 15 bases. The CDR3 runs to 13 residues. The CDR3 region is CASSLGRERPQHF. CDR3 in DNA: TGTGCCAGCAGTTTGGGAAGGGAGCGGCCCCAGCATTTT.

This CDR3 reads CASSQDVGFGYTF. DNA of the CDR3: TGCGCCAGCAGCCAAGACGTGGGGTTTGGCTACACCTTC. The gene calls are TRBV4-3 and TRBJ1-2; D gene ambiguous. The germline V gene encodes CDR1 LGHNA and CDR2 YSLEER. Trimming pared 0 bases from V and 7 bases from J, leaving 9 bases between. CDR3 size: 13 residues.

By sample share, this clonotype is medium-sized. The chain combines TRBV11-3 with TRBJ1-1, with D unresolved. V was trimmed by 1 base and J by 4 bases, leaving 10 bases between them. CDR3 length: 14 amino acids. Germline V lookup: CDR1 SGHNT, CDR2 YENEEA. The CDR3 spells CASSLGRSSTEAFF. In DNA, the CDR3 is TGTGCCAGCAGCTTAGGGAGGTCGTCCACTGAAGCTTTCTTT.

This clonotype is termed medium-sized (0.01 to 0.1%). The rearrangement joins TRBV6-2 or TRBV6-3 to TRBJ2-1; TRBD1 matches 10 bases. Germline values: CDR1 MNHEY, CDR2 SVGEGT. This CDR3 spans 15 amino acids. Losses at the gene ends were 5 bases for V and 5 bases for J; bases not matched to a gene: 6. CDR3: CASSRGQGVHNEQFF. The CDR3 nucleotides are TGTGCCAGCAGTCGCGGACAGGGGGTCCACAATGAGCAGTTCTTC.

In DNA form, the CDR3 reads TGTGCCAGCAGGAGGGGGGACTACGAGCAGTACTTC. Encoded protein: CASRRGDYEQYF. The genes are TRBV7-9 and TRBJ2-7, with D perhaps assigned TRBD1 or TRBD2 (6 bases each). Germline lookup yields CDR1 SEHNR and CDR2 FQNEAQ (reference sequence). The ends were cut back, 6 bases at V and 3 bases at J, with 9 bases in the middle. The CDR3 spans 12 residues.

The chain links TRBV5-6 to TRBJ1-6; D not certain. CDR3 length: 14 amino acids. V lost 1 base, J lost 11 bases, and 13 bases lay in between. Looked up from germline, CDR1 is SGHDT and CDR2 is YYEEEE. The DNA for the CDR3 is TGTGCCAGCAGCTTGAGGCGGGGAGACACACCCCTCCACTTT. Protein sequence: CASSLRRGDTPLHF.

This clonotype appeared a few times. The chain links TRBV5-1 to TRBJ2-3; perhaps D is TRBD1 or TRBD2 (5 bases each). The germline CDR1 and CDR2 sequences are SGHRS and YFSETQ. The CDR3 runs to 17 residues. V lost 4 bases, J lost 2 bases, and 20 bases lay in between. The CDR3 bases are TGCGCCAGCAGCCCCCTTGGGGGACGGGCTACCACAGATACGCAGTATTTT. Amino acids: CASSPLGGRATTDTQYF.

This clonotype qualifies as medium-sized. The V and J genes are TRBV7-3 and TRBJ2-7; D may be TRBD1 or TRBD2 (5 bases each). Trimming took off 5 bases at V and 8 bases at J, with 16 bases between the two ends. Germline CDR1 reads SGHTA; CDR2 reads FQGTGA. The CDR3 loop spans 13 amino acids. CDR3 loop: CASSLFRDEQQYF. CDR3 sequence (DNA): TGTGCCAGCAGCCTGTTCCGGGACGAACAGCAGTACTTC.

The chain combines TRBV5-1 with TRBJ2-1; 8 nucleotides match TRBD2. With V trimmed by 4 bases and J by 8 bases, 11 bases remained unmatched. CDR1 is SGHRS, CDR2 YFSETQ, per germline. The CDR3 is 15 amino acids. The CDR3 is CASSEAGEPWDEQFF. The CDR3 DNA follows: TGCGCCAGCAGCGAAGCGGGAGAGCCTTGGGATGAGCAGTTCTTC.

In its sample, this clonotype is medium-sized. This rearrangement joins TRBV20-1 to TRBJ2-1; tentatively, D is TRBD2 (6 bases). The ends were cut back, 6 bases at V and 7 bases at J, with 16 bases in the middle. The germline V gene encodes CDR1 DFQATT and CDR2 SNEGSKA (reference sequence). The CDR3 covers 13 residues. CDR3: CSAPRDSRNEQFF. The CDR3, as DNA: TGCAGTGCCCCCCGGGACTCCAGAAATGAGCAGTTCTTC.

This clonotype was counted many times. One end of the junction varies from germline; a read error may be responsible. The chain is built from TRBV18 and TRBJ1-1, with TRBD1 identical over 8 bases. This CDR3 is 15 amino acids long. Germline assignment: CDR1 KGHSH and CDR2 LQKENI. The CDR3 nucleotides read TGTGCCGGCTCACCCGATGGGACAGGGAACACTGAAGCTTTCTTT. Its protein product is CAGSPDGTGNTEAFF.

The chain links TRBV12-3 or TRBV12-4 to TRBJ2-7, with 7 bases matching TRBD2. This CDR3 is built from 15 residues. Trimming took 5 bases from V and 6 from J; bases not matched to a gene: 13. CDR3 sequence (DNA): TGTGCCAGCAGTCCGGTGAGGCGGGAGATGGGCGAGCAGTACTTC. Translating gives CASSPVRREMGEQYF.

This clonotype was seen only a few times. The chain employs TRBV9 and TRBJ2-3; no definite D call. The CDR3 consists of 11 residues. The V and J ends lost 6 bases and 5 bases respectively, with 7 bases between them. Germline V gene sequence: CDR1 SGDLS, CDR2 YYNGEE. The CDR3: CASTNGDTQYF. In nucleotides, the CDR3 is TGTGCCAGCACTAATGGAGATACGCAGTATTTT.